These T cell receptor beta chains were read from a single sample in a study of radiotherapy plus CTLA-4 blockade in lung cancer. Sequencing was performed with immunoSEQ multiplex PCR; in TCRdb, only in-frame clones are kept and a portion is missing. The sample shows some 100,000 clones, just under 80% of them seen only once. Material: peripheral blood, obtained from a patient treated with radiotherapy plus ipilimumab. The source of these receptors is a human donor with non-small cell lung cancer who had a partial response to radiotherapy plus ipilimumab. Each CDR3 is given with its conserved first and last residue.

v_call	j_call	cdr3_aa
TRBV5-8	TRBJ1-2	CASSPDRGSLYGYTF
TRBV11-2	TRBJ2-1	CASSGRLAGGLNEQFF
TRBV7-8	TRBJ1-2	CASSLWRGENGYTF
TRBV6-1	TRBJ2-7	CASSRSEQYF
TRBV27	TRBJ2-1	CASSPQTGTLVNEQFF
TRBV4-1	TRBJ2-4	CASSQERLERNIQYF
TRBV10-3	TRBJ1-1	CAISEVAGVLNTEAFF
TRBV6-5	TRBJ1-4	CASSYSTGEKLFF
TRBV13	TRBJ2-3	CASSLPTSWTSGRYHATGTQYF
TRBV7-9	TRBJ1-5	CASSLGGVVDSNQPQHF
TRBV7-2	TRBJ2-1	CASSFLSSYNEQFF
TRBV6-1	TRBJ2-7	CASTAGRWSYEQYF
TRBV30	TRBJ1-1	CAWSVGGTGVTEAFF
TRBV29-1	TRBJ2-5	CSVYGTEETQYF
TRBV5-1	TRBJ2-2	CASSPDRDTGELFF
TRBV18	TRBJ1-1	CASSLTTGGMNTEAFF
TRBV28	TRBJ2-5	CASSRTGSETQYF
TRBV30	TRBJ2-7	CAWSRGQGVSYEQYF
TRBV18	TRBJ1-1	CASSPNPGTGFSEAFF
TRBV7-8	TRBJ1-5	CASSFERSSNQPQHF
TRBV7-2	TRBJ2-7	CASSFPTGGAVIYEQYF
TRBV4-1	TRBJ2-2	CASSQAGTYTGELFF
TRBV7-3	TRBJ1-1	CASSETRSAEAFF
TRBV7-8	TRBJ1-1	CASSLVTGESGTEAFF
TRBV28	TRBJ1-3	CATTPGDTIYF
TRBV7-7	TRBJ2-1	CASSSYPRGRVNEQFF
TRBV18	TRBJ1-5	CASSPLSGTGSIQPQHF
TRBV7-3	TRBJ2-3	CASSSGLAGNLDTQYF
TRBV19	TRBJ1-2	CASSTPGAGIGYTF
TRBV7-2	TRBJ1-5	CASSSQAGTVWPQHF
TRBV7-2	TRBJ1-4	CASSRGQGSEKLFF
TRBV4-2	TRBJ2-6	CASSQYTLRSSGANVLTF
TRBV6-4	TRBJ1-2	CASSDSTDRATNYGYTF
TRBV5-6	TRBJ2-1	CASSLSFAGGSYNEQFF
TRBV2	TRBJ1-1	CASSERGIEAFF
TRBV7-2	TRBJ2-3	CASSPQGVGTTDTQYF
TRBV5-1	TRBJ2-2	CASIAGGMNTGELFF